This is a list of T cell receptor beta chains from one sample in a study of blood T cell repertoires in COVID-19. Sequenced by immunoSEQ multiplex PCR; TCRdb stores in-frame clones only, minus some. The sample records a few hundred thousand clones, 80% to 90% being singletons. The sample comprised PBMCs or T cells enriched from blood (not recorded which). The receptors shown here come from a man aged 30 to 45 who had recovered from COVID-19. The CDR3 runs from the conserved cysteine through the conserved F or W. D genes are given only for firm matches. A row's size may be missing; if present it is once, few, many or a size class.

V,J,size,D,DNA,CDR3
TRBV27,TRBJ1-3,once,.,TGTGCCAGCAGTTCAGGAATCTCTGGAAACACCATATATTTT,CASSSGISGNTIYF
TRBV19,TRBJ2-1,.,.,TGTGCCAGTACCTCGAGGACATACAATGAGCAGTTCTTC,CASTSRTYNEQFF
TRBV7-2,TRBJ2-1,.,.,TGTGCCAGCAGCTTAGGAGGGGGTTCCTACAATGAGCAGTTCTTC,CASSLGGGSYNEQFF
TRBV3-1/TRBV3-2,TRBJ2-1,.,.,TGTGCCAGCTCCTCCGCGGGGTCCTACAATGAGCAGTTCTTC,CASSSAGSYNEQFF
TRBV7-9,TRBJ2-7,.,.,TGTGCCAGCAGCCCCCTTCTTGGGACACACTCCTACGAGCAGTACTTC,CASSPLLGTHSYEQYF
TRBV6-5,TRBJ2-1,.,TRBD2,TGTGCCAGCAGTACCCAGCGGGAGTCGAATGAGCAGTTCTTC,CASSTQRESNEQFF
TRBV29-1,TRBJ2-1,.,.,TGCAGCGTTGTAACTGCGAGCTCCTACAATGAGCAGTTCTTC,CSVVTASSYNEQFF
TRBV2,TRBJ1-2,.,.,TGTGCCAGCAGTGAAGCGCTTCTTCCGGTGAACTATGGCTACACCTTC,CASSEALLPVNYGYTF
TRBV27,TRBJ2-3,.,TRBD2,TGTGCCAGCACCGACAGCGGGGGGTACACAGATACGCAGTATTTT,CASTDSGGYTDTQYF
TRBV19,TRBJ2-2,few,TRBD2,TGTGCCAGTAGTTCGGGACTAGCGGGAGGTAGCACCGGGGAGCTGTTTTTT,CASSSGLAGGSTGELFF
TRBV28,TRBJ1-2,.,.,TGTGCCAGCAGTAAGGGGAACTATGGCTACACCTTC,CASSKGNYGYTF
TRBV27,TRBJ2-1,.,TRBD2,TGTGCCAGCAGTCCCAGGAGCGGGGATGAGCAGTTCTTC,CASSPRSGDEQFF
TRBV7-2,TRBJ2-3,.,.,TGTGCCAGCAGCTTTAAATTAGGGGTTCCTACGCAGTATTTT,CASSFKLGVPTQYF
TRBV29-1,TRBJ2-2,.,.,TGCAGCGTCGGGGGTAGGGGGGGCGGGGAGCTGTTTTTT,CSVGGRGGGELFF
TRBV10-3,TRBJ2-5,.,TRBD2,TGTGCCATCAGTAGAGCGGGGGGGGAGACCCAGTACTTC,CAISRAGGETQYF
TRBV11-3,TRBJ2-7,.,TRBD1,TGTGCCAGCAGCGTGACAGGGGGCGACGAGCAGTACTTC,CASSVTGGDEQYF
TRBV6-5,TRBJ2-7,.,.,TGTGCCAGCAGTTACTCAGGGCCAGGGCACGAGCAGTACTTC,CASSYSGPGHEQYF
TRBV6-5,TRBJ2-3,.,TRBD1,TGTGCCAGCAGTTACGACAGGGGGTCAGATACGCAGTATTTT,CASSYDRGSDTQYF
TRBV7-9,TRBJ2-3,.,TRBD2,TGTGCCAGCAGCCCCTTGGGGGGGAGCACAGATACGCAGTATTTT,CASSPLGGSTDTQYF